This T cell receptor beta chain was sequenced in a study of blood T cells in healthy people across ages. Per germline, CDR1 LNHDA and CDR2 SQIVND (reference sequence). Trimming shortened V by 3 bases and J by 0 bases, and 14 bases separated the two germline ends. The CDR3 sequence is 16 residues long. Then a second PCR, running roughly 7 to 11 cycles, was carried out with a sample-barcoded 5' primer and a J-beta primer mix. TCRdb re-analysed the 5' RACE reads in MiXCR, keeping a single row per CDR3 protein. The sample shows roughly 680,000 distinct CDR3 sequences, roughly 20% of them seen only once. For this clonotype: Its antigen remains unknown.

Findings of the study overall: Changes seen in expanded clonotypes were possibly confounded by donor CMV status left unknown.

Each sample yielded at least 6 million isolated PBMCs. The chain employs TRBV19 and TRBJ1-1; D gene uncertain. The specimen was blood. This receptor was taken from a man between 65 and 85 years old in good health. The CDR3: CASSMGNQVVNTEAFF. The CDR3 nucleotides are TGTGCCAGTAGTATGGGGAATCAGGTGGTGAACACTGAAGCTTTCTTT.